This record concerns one T cell receptor beta chain sequence. Its antigen is not known. The sample comes from a study of siplizumab effects on memory and regulatory T cells. General study points: No more than a minor fraction of alloreactive clones could be traced back to unstimulated subsets. Confirmation was lacking for the suppressive function of proliferating Tregs derived from siplizumab cultures.

Per the germline V gene, CDR1 is MNHEY and CDR2 is SMNVEV (reference sequence). The CDR3 consists of 12 residues. V lost 3 bases and J 4 bases, leaving 4 bases between the germline ends. Per sample, approximately 10^5 TCR templates underwent assay. Some clones are missing from TCRdb's copy, which holds only in-frame ones; the method was immunoSEQ multiplex PCR. The sample includes 110,000 or so clones, about 93% of them seen just once. The chain joins TRBV27 to TRBJ2-1; D gene uncertain. This receptor was identified in a human donor in good health. The sample comprised non-Treg CD4+ T cells sorted from blood. CDR3 DNA sequence: TGTGCCAGCAGTTTTCTGTACAATGAGCAGTTCTTC. Its translation: CASSFLYNEQFF.